This T cell receptor beta chain is drawn from a study of blood T cell repertoires in COVID-19. Study-wide context: Acute and convalescent COVID-19 samples came from the United States, Italy and Spain. T cells, B-cell-depleted T cells, or PBMCs supplied cDNA or gDNA.

Per the germline V gene, CDR1 is MNHEY and CDR2 is SVGAGI. Trimming took off 4 bases at V and 4 bases at J, with 10 bases between the two ends. The CDR3 sequence is 13 residues long. The data were produced by immunoSEQ multiplex PCR, yet TCRdb's version contains in-frame clones alone and is incomplete. The table lists roughly 98,000 clones, approximately 80% of them singletons, with 11% in the top ten. This TCR came from a man aged 70 or older with active or convalescent COVID-19. V and J are TRBV6-5 and TRBJ1-1, with a weak D call TRBD1 (6 bases). Sequenced: peripheral blood. The CDR3 reads CASSSPGVTEAFF. In nucleotides, the CDR3 is TGTGCCAGCAGTTCCCCAGGGGTCACTGAAGCTTTCTTT.